This T cell receptor beta chain emerged from a study of OX40 agonist ivuxolimab in advanced cancers. Study-wide background: Patients received ivuxolimab, an agonistic anti-OX40 (CD134) antibody. Patients achieving partial responses numbered three: one hepatocellular carcinoma case and two cutaneous melanoma cases.

This CDR3 has 13 amino acids. CDR1 SGHTA and CDR2 FQGTGA come from the germline V gene. The V and J ends lost 2 bases and 3 bases respectively, with 4 bases between them. Sequenced by immunoSEQ multiplex PCR; TCRdb stores in-frame clones only, minus some. The table includes under 150,000 clones, 85% to 95% detected once. The material was CD4+ or CD8+ T cells sorted from blood, obtained in a trial of the OX40 agonist ivuxolimab. The rearrangement links TRBV7-3 to TRBJ2-2; D uncertain. The sequence derives from an adult with an advanced solid tumor such as melanoma, head and neck, liver or kidney cancer. DNA for the CDR3: TGTGCCAGCAGCTTAGTATACACCGGGGAGCTGTTTTTT. It specifies CASSLVYTGELFF.